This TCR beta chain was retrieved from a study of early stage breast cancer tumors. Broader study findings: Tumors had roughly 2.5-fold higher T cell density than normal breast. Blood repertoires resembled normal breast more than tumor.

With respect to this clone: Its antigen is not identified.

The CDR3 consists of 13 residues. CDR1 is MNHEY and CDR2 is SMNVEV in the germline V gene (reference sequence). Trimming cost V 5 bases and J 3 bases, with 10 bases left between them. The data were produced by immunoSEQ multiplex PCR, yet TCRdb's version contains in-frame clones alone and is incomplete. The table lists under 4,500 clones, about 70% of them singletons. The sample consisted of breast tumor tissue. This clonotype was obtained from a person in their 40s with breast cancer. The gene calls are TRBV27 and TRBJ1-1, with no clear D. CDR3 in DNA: TGTGCCAGCAGTCAGCATTACTACACTGAAGCTTTCTTT. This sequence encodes CASSQHYYTEAFF.